Presented here are 8 T cell receptor beta chains from one specimen sequenced in a study of PD-1 and CTLA-4 blockade in melanoma. The assay was immunoSEQ multiplex PCR, and TCRdb's table has in-frame clones only and misses some. Among tens of thousands of clones listed, approximately 90% were seen once. The material was CD8+ T cells from peripheral blood, obtained before anti-PD-1 treatment. All receptors derive from a human donor with melanoma.

The rearrangement uses TRBV7-2 and TRBJ2-1; 7 bases agree with TRBD1. J gave up 0 bases and V 4 bases, and 3 bases lay outside the gene matches. Germline CDR1 and CDR2: SGHTA and FQGNSA. This CDR3 region has 15 residues. CDR3 nucleotides: TGTGCCAGCAGCTCCGGGACAGCCTCCTACAATGAGCAGTTCTTC. Protein sequence: CASSSGTASYNEQFF.

The chain joins TRBV19 to TRBJ1-4, with D hard to call. Trimming took 5 bases from V and 3 from J, leaving 13 bases between them. Germline V gene lookup returns CDR1 LNHDA and CDR2 SQIVND (reference sequence). The CDR3 contains 15 residues. The CDR3 DNA sequence: TGTGCCAGTAGTTGGCTCGGTACGGCTAATGAAAAACTGTTTTTT. It specifies CASSWLGTANEKLFF.

The table lists this clone with a few counts. CDR3 sequence: CASSSEGESGNTIYF. The CDR3 coding sequence is TGTGCCAGCAGCTCAGAAGGGGAATCAGGAAACACCATATATTTT. The J gene is TRBJ1-3, the V gene TRBV7-9; possibly TRBD1 for D (5 bases). V gave up 4 bases and J gave up 4 bases, with 14 bases separating them. The CDR3 runs to 15 residues. CDR1 and CDR2 from the germline V gene are SEHNR and FQNEAQ (reference sequence).

This chain connects TRBV6-5 to TRBJ2-2; 7 bases line up with TRBD1. This CDR3 region has 14 residues. V shed 6 bases, J shed 5 bases, and the junction held 6 bases outside the gene matches. Germline-derived CDR1 and CDR2 are MNHEY and SVGAGI. CDR3 sequence: CASRPGTVTGELFF. CDR3 DNA sequence: TGTGCCAGCAGACCCGGGACAGTTACCGGGGAGCTGTTTTTT.

The chain couples TRBV27 to TRBJ1-6, with D possibly TRBD1 on 6 matching bases. V was clipped by 6 bases and J by 4 bases, with 13 bases between them. Germline CDR1 reads MNHEY; CDR2 reads SMNVEV (reference sequence). The length of the CDR3 is 15 residues. CDR3 nucleotides: TGTGCCAGCAGCCCTGTGGGGGCGTATAATTCACCCCTCCACTTT. It codes for CASSPVGAYNSPLHF.

The genes are TRBV7-6 and TRBJ1-1; 7 positions match TRBD1. Trimming cost V 5 bases and J 7 bases; bases outside gene matches: 16. The CDR3 loop spans 16 amino acids. Germline CDR1 and CDR2: SGHVS and FNYEAQ. The CDR3 bases are TGTGCCAGCAGCCCCCGACAGGGAGGTGAAAGGGATGAAGCTTTCTTT. Amino acids: CASSPRQGGERDEAFF.

The chain recombines TRBV3-1 (or the pseudogene TRBV3-2) with TRBJ2-7; 9 bases match TRBD1. Germline CDR1 and CDR2: LGHDT and YNNKEL (reference sequence). Germline trimming cut 4 bases from V and 2 bases from J; bases unmatched to any gene: 6. CDR3 length: 15 residues. In DNA form, the CDR3 reads TGTGCCAGCAGCCGGGGACAGGGACTACCCTACGAGCAGTACTTC. Amino acids: CASSRGQGLPYEQYF.

This clone was seen just once. The J gene is TRBJ2-1, the V gene TRBV6-2 or TRBV6-3, with no clear D. The CDR3 has 16 amino acids. V was shortened by 0 bases and J by 0 bases, with 9 bases between the two germline ends. The germline V gene encodes CDR1 MNHEY and CDR2 SVGEGT. The CDR3 DNA reads as TGTGCCAGCAGTTACTCCGGCATTCTCTCCTACAATGAGCAGTTCTTC. It is translated as CASSYSGILSYNEQFF.